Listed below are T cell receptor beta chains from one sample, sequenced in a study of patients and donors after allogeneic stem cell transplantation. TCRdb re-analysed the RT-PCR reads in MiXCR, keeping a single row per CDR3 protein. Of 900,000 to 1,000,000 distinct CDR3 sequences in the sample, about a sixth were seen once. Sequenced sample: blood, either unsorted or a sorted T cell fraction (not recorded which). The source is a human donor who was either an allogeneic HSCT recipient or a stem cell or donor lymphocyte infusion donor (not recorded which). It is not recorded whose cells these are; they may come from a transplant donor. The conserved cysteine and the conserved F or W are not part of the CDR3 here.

CDR3aa: ASSQKWLVEQF
j_gene: TRBJ2-1
v_gene: TRBV3-1

CDR3aa: NATGRTVNTEAF
j_gene: TRBJ1-1
v_gene: TRBV29-1

CDR3aa: ASSPDREYYGYT
j_gene: TRBJ1-2
v_gene: TRBV5-1

CDR3aa: ASSPGLGTLQETQY
j_gene: TRBJ2-5
v_gene: TRBV14

CDR3aa: ASSSTTTLSTQY
j_gene: TRBJ2-3
v_gene: TRBV7-9

CDR3aa: ASSQFGTEPSGNTIY
j_gene: TRBJ1-3
v_gene: TRBV3-1

CDR3aa: ASSTGYTEAF
j_gene: TRBJ1-1
v_gene: TRBV12-3/TRBV12-4

CDR3aa: ASSQAGAIGNTIY
j_gene: TRBJ1-3
v_gene: TRBV18

CDR3aa: ASSYSGRVLHEQY
j_gene: TRBJ2-7
v_gene: TRBV6-5

CDR3aa: ASSFTDSPLH
j_gene: TRBJ1-6
v_gene: TRBV27